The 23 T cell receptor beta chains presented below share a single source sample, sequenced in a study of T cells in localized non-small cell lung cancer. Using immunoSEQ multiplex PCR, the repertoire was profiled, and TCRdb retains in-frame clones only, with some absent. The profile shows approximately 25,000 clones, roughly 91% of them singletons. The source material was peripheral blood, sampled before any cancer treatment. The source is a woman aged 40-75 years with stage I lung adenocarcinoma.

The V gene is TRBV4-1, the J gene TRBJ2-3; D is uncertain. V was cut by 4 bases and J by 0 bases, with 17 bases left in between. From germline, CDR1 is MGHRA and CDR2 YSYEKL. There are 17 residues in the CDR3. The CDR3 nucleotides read TGCGCCAGCAGCCTTACCCAGACATCTGCTAGCACAGATACGCAGTATTTT. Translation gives CASSLTQTSASTDTQYF.

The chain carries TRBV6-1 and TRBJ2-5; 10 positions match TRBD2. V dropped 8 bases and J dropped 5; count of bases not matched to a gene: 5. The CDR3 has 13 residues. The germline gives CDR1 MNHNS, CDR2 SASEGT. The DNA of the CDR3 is TGTGCCAGCGAGCGGGAGGGCACGGAGACCCAGTACTTC. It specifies CASEREGTETQYF.

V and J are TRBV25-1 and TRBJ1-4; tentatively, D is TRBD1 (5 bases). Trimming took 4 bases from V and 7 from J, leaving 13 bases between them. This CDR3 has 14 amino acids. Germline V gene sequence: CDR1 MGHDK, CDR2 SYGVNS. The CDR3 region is CASSGGGEAEKLFF. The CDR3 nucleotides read TGTGCCAGCAGTGGCGGGGGTGAGGCTGAAAAACTGTTTTTT.

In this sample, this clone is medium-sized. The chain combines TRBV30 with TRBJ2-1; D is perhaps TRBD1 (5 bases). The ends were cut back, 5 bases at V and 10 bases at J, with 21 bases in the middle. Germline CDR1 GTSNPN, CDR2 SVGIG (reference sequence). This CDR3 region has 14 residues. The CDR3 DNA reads TGTGCCTGGTCAGGGCAGGGCCCCCTCAGGGAGCAGTTCTTC. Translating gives CAWSGQGPLREQFF.

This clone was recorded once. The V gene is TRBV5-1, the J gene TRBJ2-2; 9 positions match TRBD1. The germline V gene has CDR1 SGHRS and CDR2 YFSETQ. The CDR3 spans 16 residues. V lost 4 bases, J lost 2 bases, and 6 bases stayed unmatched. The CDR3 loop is CASSPDRGGNTGELFF. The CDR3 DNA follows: TGCGCCAGCAGCCCGGACAGGGGAGGAAACACCGGGGAGCTGTTTTTT.

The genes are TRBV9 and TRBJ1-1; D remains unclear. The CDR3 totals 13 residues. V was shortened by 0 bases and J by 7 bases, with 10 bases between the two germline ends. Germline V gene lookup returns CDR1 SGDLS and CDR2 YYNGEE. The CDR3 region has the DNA TGTGCCAGCAGCGTAGTGGCGGAATATGAAGCTTTCTTT. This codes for CASSVVAEYEAFF.

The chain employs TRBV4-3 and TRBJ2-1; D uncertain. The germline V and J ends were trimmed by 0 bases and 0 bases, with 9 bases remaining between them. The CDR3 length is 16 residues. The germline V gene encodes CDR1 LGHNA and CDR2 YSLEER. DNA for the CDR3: TGCGCCAGCAGCCAAGAAAAGGCGAGCTCCTACAATGAGCAGTTCTTC. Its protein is CASSQEKASSYNEQFF.

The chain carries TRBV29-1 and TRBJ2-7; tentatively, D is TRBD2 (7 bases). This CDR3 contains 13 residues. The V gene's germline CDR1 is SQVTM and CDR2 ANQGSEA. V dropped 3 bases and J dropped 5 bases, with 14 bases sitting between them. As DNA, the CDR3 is TGCAGCGTTGAGGGGGGCGGGAGCAACGAGCAGTACTTC. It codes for CSVEGGGSNEQYF.

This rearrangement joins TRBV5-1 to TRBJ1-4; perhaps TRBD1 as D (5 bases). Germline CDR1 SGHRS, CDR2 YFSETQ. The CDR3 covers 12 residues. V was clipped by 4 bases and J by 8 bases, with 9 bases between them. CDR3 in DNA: TGCGCCAGCAGCCCCGGGGGGGAAAAACTGTTTTTT. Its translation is CASSPGGEKLFF.

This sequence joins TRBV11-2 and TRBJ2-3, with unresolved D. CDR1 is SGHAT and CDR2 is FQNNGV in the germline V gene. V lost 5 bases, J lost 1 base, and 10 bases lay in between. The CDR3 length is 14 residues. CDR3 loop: CASSPTPGTDTQYF. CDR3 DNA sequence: TGTGCCAGCAGCCCGACGCCAGGCACAGATACGCAGTATTTT. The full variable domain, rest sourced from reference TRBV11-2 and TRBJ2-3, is EAGVAQSPRYKIIEKRQSVAFWCNPISGHATLYWYQQILGQGPKLLIQFQNNGVVDDSQLPKDRFSAERLKGVDSTLKIQPAKLEDSAVYLCASSPTPGTDTQYFGPGTRLTVL.

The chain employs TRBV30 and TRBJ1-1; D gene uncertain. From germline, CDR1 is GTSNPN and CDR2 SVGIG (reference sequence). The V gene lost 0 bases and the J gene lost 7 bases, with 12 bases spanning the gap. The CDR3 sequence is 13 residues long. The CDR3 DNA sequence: TGTGCCTGGAGTGTTTTCTTAGGTGGTGAAGCTTTCTTT. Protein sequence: CAWSVFLGGEAFF.

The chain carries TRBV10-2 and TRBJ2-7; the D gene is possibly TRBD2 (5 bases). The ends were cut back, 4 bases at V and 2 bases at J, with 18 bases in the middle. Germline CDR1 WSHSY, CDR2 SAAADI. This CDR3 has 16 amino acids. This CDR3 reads CASSGVGEKHPYEQYF. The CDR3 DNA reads TGCGCCAGCAGTGGAGTTGGGGAGAAGCACCCCTACGAGCAGTACTTC.

The CDR3 reads CASSVGGRATYEQYF. The CDR3 DNA follows: TGTGCCAGCAGTGTGGGTGGCCGGGCGACCTACGAGCAGTACTTC. This chain connects TRBV2 to TRBJ2-7; D is ambiguous. V was trimmed by 4 bases and J by 2 bases, leaving 15 bases between them. Germline CDR1 reads SNHLY; CDR2 reads FYNNEI. This CDR3 spans 15 amino acids.

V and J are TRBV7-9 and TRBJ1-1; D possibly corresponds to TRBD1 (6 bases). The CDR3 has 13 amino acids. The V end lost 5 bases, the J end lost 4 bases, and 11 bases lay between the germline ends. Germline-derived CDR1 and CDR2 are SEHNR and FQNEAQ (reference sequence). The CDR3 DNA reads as TGTGCCAGCAGCGCCTCAGGGGCCACTGAAGCTTTCTTT. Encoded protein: CASSASGATEAFF.

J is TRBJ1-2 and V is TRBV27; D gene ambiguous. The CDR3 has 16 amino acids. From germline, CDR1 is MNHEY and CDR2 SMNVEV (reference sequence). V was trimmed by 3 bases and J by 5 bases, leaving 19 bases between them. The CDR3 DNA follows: TGTGCCAGCAGTTTCGCAAGAGGCGCCGACCTGTATGGCTACACCTTC. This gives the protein CASSFARGADLYGYTF.

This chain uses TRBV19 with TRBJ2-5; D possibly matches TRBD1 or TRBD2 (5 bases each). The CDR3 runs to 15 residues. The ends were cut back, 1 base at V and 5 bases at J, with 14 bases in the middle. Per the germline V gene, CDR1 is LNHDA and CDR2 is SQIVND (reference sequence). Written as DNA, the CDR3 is TGTGCCAGTAGTATAGGAGGGGTCCCTGGGGAGACCCAGTACTTC. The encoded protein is CASSIGGVPGETQYF.

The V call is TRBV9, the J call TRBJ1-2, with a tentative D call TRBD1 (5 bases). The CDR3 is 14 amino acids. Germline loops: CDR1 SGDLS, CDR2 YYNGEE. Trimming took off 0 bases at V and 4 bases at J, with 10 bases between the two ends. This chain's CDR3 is CASSVGTRGYGYTF. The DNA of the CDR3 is TGTGCCAGCAGCGTAGGTACTAGGGGCTATGGCTACACCTTC.

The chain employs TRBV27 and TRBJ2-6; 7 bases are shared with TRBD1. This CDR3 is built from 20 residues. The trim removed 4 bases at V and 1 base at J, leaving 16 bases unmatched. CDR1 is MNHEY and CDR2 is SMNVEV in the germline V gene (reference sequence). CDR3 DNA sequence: TGTGCCAGCAGTTGGATTACGAGGAGACAGGGAGAATCTGGGGCCAACGTCCTGACTTTC. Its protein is CASSWITRRQGESGANVLTF.

CDR3 nucleotides: TGTGCCAGTAGTCCCAGCCGTCGCGGACAGTTTCAAACCTACGAGCAGTACTTC. Protein product: CASSPSRRGQFQTYEQYF. The rearrangement links TRBV19 to TRBJ2-7, with D perhaps matching TRBD1 (6 bases). Trimming removed 5 bases at V and 2 bases at J, with 25 bases between. The CDR3 has 18 residues. Germline values: CDR1 LNHDA, CDR2 SQIVND (reference sequence).

CDR3 DNA: TGTGCCAGCAGCCGGACAGGGCAGACTGAAGCTTTCTTT. Its translation is CASSRTGQTEAFF. The chain combines TRBV11-2 with TRBJ1-1, with 8 bases identical to TRBD1. This CDR3 spans 13 amino acids. Germline loops: CDR1 SGHAT, CDR2 FQNNGV. The trim removed 5 bases at V and 5 bases at J, leaving 4 bases unmatched.

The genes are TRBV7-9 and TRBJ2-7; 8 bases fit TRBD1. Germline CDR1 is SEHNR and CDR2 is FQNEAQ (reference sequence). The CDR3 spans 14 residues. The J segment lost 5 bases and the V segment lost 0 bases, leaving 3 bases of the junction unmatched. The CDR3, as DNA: TGTGCCAGCAGCTTAGCGGAGACAGGGGACGAGCAGTACTTC. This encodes CASSLAETGDEQYF.

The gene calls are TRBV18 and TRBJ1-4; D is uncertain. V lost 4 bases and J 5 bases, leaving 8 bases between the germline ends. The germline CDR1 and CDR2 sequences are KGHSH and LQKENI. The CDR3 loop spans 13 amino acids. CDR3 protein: CASSRGKNEKLFF. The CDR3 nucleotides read TGTGCCAGCTCACGAGGGAAGAATGAAAAACTGTTTTTT.

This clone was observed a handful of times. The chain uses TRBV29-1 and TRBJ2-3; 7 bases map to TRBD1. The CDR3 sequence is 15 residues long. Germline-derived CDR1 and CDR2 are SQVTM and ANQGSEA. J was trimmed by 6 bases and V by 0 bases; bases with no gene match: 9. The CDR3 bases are TGCAGCGTTGAAGATACAGGGGCGCCGTTGGATACGCAGTATTTT. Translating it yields CSVEDTGAPLDTQYF.